This TCR beta chain was observed in a study of T cell changes during pregnancy in multiple sclerosis. Here immunoSEQ multiplex PCR was the method, and the copy in TCRdb shows in-frame clones only, minus some. The data hold 85,000 to 90,000 clones, with 94% observed a single time. Germline loops: CDR1 MDHEN, CDR2 SYDVKM. The ends were cut back, 5 bases at V and 2 bases at J, with 7 bases in the middle. This CDR3 spans 12 amino acids. V usage is TRBV28 and J usage is TRBJ2-7, with D unclear. This clonotype was sampled from a female donor in good health, enrolled as a control in a pregnancy study. The sequences come from peripheral blood, collected after pregnancy. As DNA, the CDR3 is TGTGCCAGCAGTCGACACCCCTACGAGCAGTACTTC. Translated: CASSRHPYEQYF.